This T cell receptor beta chain is drawn from a study of T cells in Graves' hyperthyroidism and ophthalmopathy. Together with thyroid ultrasound, orbital computed tomography, serum thyroxine and TRAb, clinical symptoms were used for diagnoses. The CDR3 runs 17 residues. Germline V gives CDR1 MNHEY, CDR2 SVGAGI. V was pared by 0 bases and J by 0 bases, with 12 bases between. Study-wide results and limits: Before onset, by a median of about seven months, the model predicted ophthalmopathy.

At least ten counts were recorded for this clonotype. Its target is unknown. TCR beta CDR3 sequences were amplified from RNA transcripts. A set of HTBI primers served as the primers for a first-round RT-PCR of the TCR CDR3. Each CDR3 protein gets one entry after TCRdb re-called the multiplex PCR reads with MiXCR. The data hold around 260,000 distinct CDR3 sequences, with 20% to 30% observed a single time. The specimen was blood. This receptor was obtained from a man in his forties with Graves' hyperthyroidism that later progressed to Graves' ophthalmopathy. The rearrangement uses TRBV6-5 and TRBJ1-3, with unresolved D. CDR3 DNA: TGTGCCAGCAGTTACTCGTCTAGTACGAGCTCTGGAAACACCATATATTTT. Protein product: CASSYSSSTSSGNTIYF.